This T cell receptor beta chain was identified during a study of PD-1 blockade in classical Hodgkin lymphoma. Details on this clone: Other DNA sequences in this specimen translate into the identical CDR3.

As to time point: cycle 4 day 1 (C4D1), after 6 weeks of nivolumab. Each and every patient relapsed after autologous stem cell transplantation, and patients got differing brentuximab vedotin exposure. CD4+ T cells were purified from thawed PBMCs by negative selection. Data came from immunoSEQ multiplex PCR; TCRdb stores just in-frame clones and leaves some out. In the table there are 25,000 to 30,000 clones, around 85% of which are singletons. The CDR3 covers 14 residues. Germline trimming cut 4 bases from V and 1 base from J; bases unmatched to any gene: 2. CDR1 and CDR2 (germline): SEHNR, FQNEAQ (reference sequence).

The clonotype originates from a human donor with classical Hodgkin lymphoma. This chain connects TRBV7-9 to TRBJ2-3; 7 bases are a match to TRBD2. The sequenced sample was CD4+ T cells from blood, obtained before the fourth cycle of nivolumab. The CDR3 reads CASSSSGGTDTQYF. The CDR3 DNA reads as TGTGCCAGCAGCTCGAGCGGGGGCACAGATACGCAGTATTTT. Filled out from reference TRBV7-9 and TRBJ2-3, the complete variable domain reads DTGVSQNPRHKITKRGQNVTFRCDPISEHNRLYWYRQTLGQGPEFLTYFQNEAQLEKSRLLSDRFSAERPKGSFSTLEIQRTEQGDSAMYLCASSSSGGTDTQYFGPGTRLTVL.